This T cell receptor (beta chain) appears in the sequencing data of a study of shared clonotypes between healthy human individuals. Regarding the study as a whole: On the whole, naive subsets had larger estimated richness than memory subsets had. Sequencing depth was expected to affect clonotype sharing among donors. Rarefaction demonstrated incomplete sorted-subset sequencing despite large depth. The study found roughly 5.3% of naive CD4 clonotypes shared across a handful of donors.

This CDR3 is 14 amino acids long. Trimming removed 3 bases at V and 3 bases at J, with 11 bases between. The germline V gene encodes CDR1 SQVTM and CDR2 ANQGSEA. This table comes from immunoSEQ multiplex PCR, and its TCRdb copy is limited to in-frame clones, with some not included. The sample includes millions of clones, over 85% of them seen just once. Remarks on this clone: As yet, its antigen is unknown.

The clonotype was recovered from a man aged 18 to 30 in good health. The sequencing input was naive CD4+ T cells sorted from blood. Subset noted: CD45RA+ positively selected. This sequence joins TRBV29-1 and TRBJ2-2; D may match TRBD1 or TRBD2 (5 bases each). The chain's CDR3 is CSVDWGRDTGELFF. DNA for the CDR3: TGCAGCGTTGATTGGGGACGGGACACCGGGGAGCTGTTTTTT.